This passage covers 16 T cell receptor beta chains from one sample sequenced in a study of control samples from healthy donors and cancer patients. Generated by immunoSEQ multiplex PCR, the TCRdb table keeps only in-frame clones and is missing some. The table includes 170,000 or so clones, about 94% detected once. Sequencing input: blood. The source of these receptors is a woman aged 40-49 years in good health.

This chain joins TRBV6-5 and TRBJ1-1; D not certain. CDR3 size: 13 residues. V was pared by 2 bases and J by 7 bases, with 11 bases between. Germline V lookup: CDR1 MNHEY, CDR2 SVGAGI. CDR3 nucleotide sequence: TGTGCCAGCAGTTACGGACGGGCAGATGAAGCTTTCTTT. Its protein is CASSYGRADEAFF.

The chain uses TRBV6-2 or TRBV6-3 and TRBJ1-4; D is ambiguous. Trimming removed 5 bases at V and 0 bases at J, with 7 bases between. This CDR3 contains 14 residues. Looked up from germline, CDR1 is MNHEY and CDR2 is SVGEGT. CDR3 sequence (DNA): TGTGCCAGCAGTGCGGGCGCAACTAATGAAAAACTGTTTTTT. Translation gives CASSAGATNEKLFF.

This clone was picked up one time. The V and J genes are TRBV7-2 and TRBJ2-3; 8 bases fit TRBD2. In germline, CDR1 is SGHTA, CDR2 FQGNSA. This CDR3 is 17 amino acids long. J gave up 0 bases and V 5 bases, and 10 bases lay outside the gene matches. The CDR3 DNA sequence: TGTGCCAGCAGCACTGCTACCGGGAGGGGTAGCACAGATACGCAGTATTTT. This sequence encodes CASSTATGRGSTDTQYF.

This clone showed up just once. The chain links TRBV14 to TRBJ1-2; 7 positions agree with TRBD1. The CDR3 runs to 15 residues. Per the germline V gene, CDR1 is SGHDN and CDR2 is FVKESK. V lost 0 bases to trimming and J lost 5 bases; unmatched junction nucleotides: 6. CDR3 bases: TGTGCCAGCAGCCAAGAGTACCAGGGGGTATATGGCTACACCTTC. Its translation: CASSQEYQGVYGYTF.

The CDR3 sequence is CASSVGSSYEQYF. The CDR3 DNA reads as TGTGCCAGCAGCGTAGGCAGTTCCTACGAGCAGTACTTC. V usage is TRBV9 and J usage is TRBJ2-7; no firm D call. CDR3 size: 13 residues. CDR1 is SGDLS and CDR2 is YYNGEE in the germline V gene. Trimming cost V 0 bases and J 1 base, with 5 bases left between them.

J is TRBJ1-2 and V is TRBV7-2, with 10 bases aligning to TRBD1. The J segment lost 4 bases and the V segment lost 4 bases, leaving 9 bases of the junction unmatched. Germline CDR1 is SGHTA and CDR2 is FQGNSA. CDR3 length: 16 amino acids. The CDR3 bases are TGTGCCAGCAGCTCAAACGACAGGGGGCGCATCTATGGCTACACCTTC. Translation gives CASSSNDRGRIYGYTF.

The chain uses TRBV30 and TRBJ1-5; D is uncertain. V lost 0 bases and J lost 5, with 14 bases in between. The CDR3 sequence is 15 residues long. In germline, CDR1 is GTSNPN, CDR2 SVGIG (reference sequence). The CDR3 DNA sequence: TGTGCCTGGAGTGTAGGTGGCCGGGTGGATCAGCCCCAGCATTTT. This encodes CAWSVGGRVDQPQHF.

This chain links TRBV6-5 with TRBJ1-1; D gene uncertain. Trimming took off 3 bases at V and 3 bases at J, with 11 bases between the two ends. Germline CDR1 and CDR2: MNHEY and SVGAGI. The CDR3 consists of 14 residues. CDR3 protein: CASSYGITDTEAFF. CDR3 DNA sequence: TGTGCCAGCAGTTATGGGATCACGGACACTGAAGCTTTCTTT.

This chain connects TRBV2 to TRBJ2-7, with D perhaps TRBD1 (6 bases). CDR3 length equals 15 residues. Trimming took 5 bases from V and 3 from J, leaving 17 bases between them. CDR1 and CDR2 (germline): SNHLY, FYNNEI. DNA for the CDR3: TGTGCCAGCAGTAGACTCCGGGACACTATCTACGAGCAGTACTTC. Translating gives CASSRLRDTIYEQYF.

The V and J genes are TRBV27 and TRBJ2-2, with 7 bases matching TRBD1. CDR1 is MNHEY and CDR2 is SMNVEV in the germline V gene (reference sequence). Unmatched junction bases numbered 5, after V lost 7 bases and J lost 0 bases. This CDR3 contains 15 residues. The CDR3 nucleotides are TGTGCCAGCAAGCGACAGGGTTCGAACACCGGGGAGCTGTTTTTT. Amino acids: CASKRQGSNTGELFF.

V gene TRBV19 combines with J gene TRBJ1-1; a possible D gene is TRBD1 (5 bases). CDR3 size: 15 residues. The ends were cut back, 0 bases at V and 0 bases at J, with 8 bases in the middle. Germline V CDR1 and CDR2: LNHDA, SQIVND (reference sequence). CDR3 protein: CASSIEEGMNTEAFF. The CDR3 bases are TGTGCCAGTAGTATAGAGGAGGGGATGAACACTGAAGCTTTCTTT.

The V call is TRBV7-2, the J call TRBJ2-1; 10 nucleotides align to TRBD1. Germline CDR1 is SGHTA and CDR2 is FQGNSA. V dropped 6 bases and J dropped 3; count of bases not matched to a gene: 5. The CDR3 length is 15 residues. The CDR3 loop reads CASRRGTGVYNEQFF. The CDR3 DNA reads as TGTGCCAGCAGACGTGGGACAGGGGTCTACAATGAGCAGTTCTTC.

In nucleotides, the CDR3 is TGTGCCAGCAGCTCCCGGACAGGGGAGGTCCACGGGGAGCTGTTTTTT. This encodes CASSSRTGEVHGELFF. This rearrangement joins TRBV7-2 to TRBJ2-2; TRBD1 matches 9 bases. This CDR3 is built from 16 residues. V trimming: 4 bases; J trimming: 7 bases; junction bases outside the gene matches: 10. The germline gives CDR1 SGHTA, CDR2 FQGNSA.

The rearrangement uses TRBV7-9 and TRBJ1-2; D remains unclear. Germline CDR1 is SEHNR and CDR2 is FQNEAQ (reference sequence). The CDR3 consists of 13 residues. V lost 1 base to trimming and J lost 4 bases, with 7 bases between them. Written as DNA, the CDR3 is TGTGCCAGCAGCTTAGTACAGCTCTATGGCTACACCTTC. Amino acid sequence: CASSLVQLYGYTF.

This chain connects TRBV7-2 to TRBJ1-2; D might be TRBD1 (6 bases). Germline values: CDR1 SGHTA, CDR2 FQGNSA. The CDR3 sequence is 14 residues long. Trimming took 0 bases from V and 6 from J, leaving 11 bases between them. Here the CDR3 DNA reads TGTGCCAGCAGCTTAGCTGGGGGGCCGAATGGCTACACCTTC. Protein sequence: CASSLAGGPNGYTF.

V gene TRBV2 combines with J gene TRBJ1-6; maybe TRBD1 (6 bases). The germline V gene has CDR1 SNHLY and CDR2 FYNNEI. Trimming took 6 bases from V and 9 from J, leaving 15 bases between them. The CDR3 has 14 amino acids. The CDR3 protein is CASSRNRASSPLHF. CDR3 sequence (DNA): TGTGCCAGCAGCAGAAACAGGGCAAGTTCACCCCTCCACTTT.